This TCR beta chain originates from a study of T-cell memory formation after mild COVID-19. At the level of the study: TCR clusters showed largely donor specificity.

The CDR3 contains 15 residues. Unmatched junction bases numbered 5, after V lost 2 bases and J lost 8 bases. Employing constant-segment primers, 5'RACE generated TCR alpha and TCR beta cDNA libraries bearing sample barcodes and UMIs. Via MiXCR, TCRdb re-called the 5' RACE reads, giving one row per CDR3 protein. The table lists 540,000 or so distinct CDR3 sequences, approximately 20% of them singletons. Study outcomes and limitations: Shrinking CD4+ clones were chiefly CM and EM; CD8+ ones were chiefly EMRA.

Comments on this clonotype: Its antigen is unidentified.

The rearrangement uses TRBV12-3 or TRBV12-4 and TRBJ2-4, with 11 nucleotides matching TRBD2. The receptor was derived from an adult woman who had mild COVID-19 (a few samples of this study predate the infection). Cell type and time point are not known. The sample comprised PBMCs or a T cell subset sorted from them (not recorded which). The CDR3 DNA sequence: TGTGCCAGCAGTTTAACTAGCGGGAGAGGGGACATTCAGTACTTC. Its translation is CASSLTSGRGDIQYF.